Listed below are T cell receptor beta chains from one sample, sequenced in a study of OX40 agonist ivuxolimab in advanced cancers. Using immunoSEQ multiplex PCR, the repertoire was profiled, and TCRdb retains in-frame clones only, with some absent. This sample has some 55,000 clones, with about 81% found just once. The sequenced sample was CD4+ or CD8+ T cells sorted from blood, obtained in a trial of the OX40 agonist ivuxolimab. All receptors derive from an adult with an advanced solid tumor such as melanoma, head and neck, liver or kidney cancer. The CDR3 runs from the conserved cysteine through the conserved F or W. The order of the fields is CDR3 DNA, CDR3 protein, clone size, V gene, D gene, J gene. D genes are given only for firm matches. Size values are once, few and many counts, or a class for expanded clones, and some rows have none.

CDR3nt: TGTGCCAGCAGTATCGACAGGGGCCTCCGGAACACCATATATTTT; CDR3aa: CASSIDRGLRNTIYF; abundance: NA; v_gene: TRBV6-5; d_gene: TRBD1; j_gene: TRBJ1-3
CDR3nt: TGTGCCAGCAGCTCGGAAAAACGGGAGACCCAGTACTTC; CDR3aa: CASSSEKRETQYF; abundance: NA; v_gene: TRBV5-4; d_gene: NA; j_gene: TRBJ2-5
CDR3nt: TGTGCCATCATGACTGGGCACAATGAGCAGTTCTTC; CDR3aa: CAIMTGHNEQFF; abundance: NA; v_gene: TRBV21-1; d_gene: NA; j_gene: TRBJ2-1
CDR3nt: TGTGCCAGCAGTGAAAGGGGGAGGGGTTCACCCCTCCACTTT; CDR3aa: CASSERGRGSPLHF; abundance: NA; v_gene: TRBV6-5; d_gene: NA; j_gene: TRBJ1-6
CDR3nt: TGTGCCAGCAGCCAGAGGGGTTCCGGGGAGCTGTTTTTT; CDR3aa: CASSQRGSGELFF; abundance: NA; v_gene: TRBV11-2; d_gene: NA; j_gene: TRBJ2-2
CDR3nt: TGTGCCAGCAGCCTCAAACAGGGGGGACATTCCCCTTACGAGCAGTACTTC; CDR3aa: CASSLKQGGHSPYEQYF; abundance: NA; v_gene: TRBV7-3; d_gene: TRBD1; j_gene: TRBJ2-7
CDR3nt: TGTGCCTGGAAGAAAAAGGGGAGCTCCTACGAGCAGTACTTC; CDR3aa: CAWKKKGSSYEQYF; abundance: NA; v_gene: TRBV30; d_gene: NA; j_gene: TRBJ2-7
CDR3nt: TGTGCCAGCAGGGTTAGGAGATATAATTCACCCCTCCACTTT; CDR3aa: CASRVRRYNSPLHF; abundance: once; v_gene: TRBV27; d_gene: NA; j_gene: TRBJ1-6
CDR3nt: TGTGCCAGCAGCTTAGGCCTCCGATGGGGGTACGAGCAGTACTTC; CDR3aa: CASSLGLRWGYEQYF; abundance: NA; v_gene: TRBV13; d_gene: NA; j_gene: TRBJ2-7
CDR3nt: TGTGCCAGCGGACAGAGGGCTGAAGCTTTCTTT; CDR3aa: CASGQRAEAFF; abundance: NA; v_gene: TRBV2; d_gene: NA; j_gene: TRBJ1-1
CDR3nt: TGTGCCAGCAGCTTAGCCGCCTTTGGGGGTACCGACGAGCAGTACTTC; CDR3aa: CASSLAAFGGTDEQYF; abundance: NA; v_gene: TRBV7-9; d_gene: NA; j_gene: TRBJ2-7
CDR3nt: TGTGCCAGCAGCCGAGTGGTTAGTACTAGCGGTGTGCAGTATTTT; CDR3aa: CASSRVVSTSGVQYF; abundance: NA; v_gene: TRBV5-8; d_gene: TRBD2; j_gene: TRBJ2-3
CDR3nt: TGTGCCAGCAGCCAAGATACAGGGAGGAATGAAAAACTGTTTTTT; CDR3aa: CASSQDTGRNEKLFF; abundance: NA; v_gene: TRBV14; d_gene: NA; j_gene: TRBJ1-4
CDR3nt: TGTGCCAGTAGTATGGGGTGGACCTACGAGCAGTACTTC; CDR3aa: CASSMGWTYEQYF; abundance: NA; v_gene: TRBV19; d_gene: NA; j_gene: TRBJ2-7
CDR3nt: TGTGCCAGCAGGGAGACAGCTAACTATGGCTACACCTTC; CDR3aa: CASRETANYGYTF; abundance: NA; v_gene: TRBV6-5; d_gene: NA; j_gene: TRBJ1-2
CDR3nt: TGTGCCAGCAGCCAGGAGGGGACTAGCGGGACTGATGAGCAGTTCTTC; CDR3aa: CASSQEGTSGTDEQFF; abundance: NA; v_gene: TRBV4-2; d_gene: TRBD2; j_gene: TRBJ2-1
CDR3nt: TGTGCCAGCAGCTTAGGAGGACAGGGCCTGAGGACCCAGTACTTC; CDR3aa: CASSLGGQGLRTQYF; abundance: once; v_gene: TRBV7-9; d_gene: TRBD1; j_gene: TRBJ2-5
CDR3nt: TGTGCCAGCAGCGGGGACAGGTCTCCAGATACGCAGTATTTT; CDR3aa: CASSGDRSPDTQYF; abundance: once; v_gene: TRBV9; d_gene: TRBD1; j_gene: TRBJ2-3
CDR3nt: TGTGCCAGCAGCCCCCACGGATGGGAGGGCTCCTACGAGCAGTACTTC; CDR3aa: CASSPHGWEGSYEQYF; abundance: NA; v_gene: TRBV21-1; d_gene: NA; j_gene: TRBJ2-7
CDR3nt: TGCGCCAGCAGCTTGGACGGCCCGGCGAACACCGGGGAGCTGTTTTTT; CDR3aa: CASSLDGPANTGELFF; abundance: NA; v_gene: TRBV5-1; d_gene: NA; j_gene: TRBJ2-2
CDR3nt: TGTGCCATCAGTGATGAGGGGGCGTCTACAATGAAGCAGTTCTTC; CDR3aa: CAISDEGASTMKQFF; abundance: NA; v_gene: TRBV10-3; d_gene: TRBD1; j_gene: TRBJ2-1
CDR3nt: TGTGCCAGCAGACGACCGGGGCAGGCAAACACCATATATTTT; CDR3aa: CASRRPGQANTIYF; abundance: NA; v_gene: TRBV28; d_gene: NA; j_gene: TRBJ1-3
CDR3nt: TGTGCCACCAGCCGCACCGGGACAGGGGGTCAGGAGCAGTACTTC; CDR3aa: CATSRTGTGGQEQYF; abundance: once; v_gene: TRBV15; d_gene: TRBD1; j_gene: TRBJ2-7
CDR3nt: TGTGCCAGTAGGAGAGCGGCGAGGACAGATACGCAGTATTTT; CDR3aa: CASRRAARTDTQYF; abundance: NA; v_gene: TRBV19; d_gene: NA; j_gene: TRBJ2-3
CDR3nt: TGTGCCAGCAGTGACCGGGACAGGGCTTCACCCCTCCACTTT; CDR3aa: CASSDRDRASPLHF; abundance: NA; v_gene: TRBV6-1; d_gene: TRBD1; j_gene: TRBJ1-6
CDR3nt: TGCGCCAGCAGCTTCCGCCCCAGGGGCCCCTCCTACGAGCAGTACTTC; CDR3aa: CASSFRPRGPSYEQYF; abundance: NA; v_gene: TRBV5-1; d_gene: NA; j_gene: TRBJ2-7
CDR3nt: TGTGCCACTAGAACCGGGGCCACCCATAATGAAAAACTGTTTTTT; CDR3aa: CATRTGATHNEKLFF; abundance: NA; v_gene: TRBV19; d_gene: NA; j_gene: TRBJ1-4
CDR3nt: TGCGCCAGCAGCTTGGACTGGGGCCGGTACAATGAGCAGTTCTTC; CDR3aa: CASSLDWGRYNEQFF; abundance: NA; v_gene: TRBV5-1; d_gene: NA; j_gene: TRBJ2-1
CDR3nt: TGTGCCAGCAGCGGGAGATCCAAAAACATTCAGTACTTC; CDR3aa: CASSGRSKNIQYF; abundance: NA; v_gene: TRBV6-1; d_gene: NA; j_gene: TRBJ2-4
CDR3nt: TGTGCCTGGAGTAGGGACAGGGGGGAAAAACTGTTTTTT; CDR3aa: CAWSRDRGEKLFF; abundance: NA; v_gene: TRBV30; d_gene: TRBD1; j_gene: TRBJ1-4
CDR3nt: TGTGCCAGCAGCGAAGGGACTAGCGGGACCTCCTACAATGAGCAGTTCTTC; CDR3aa: CASSEGTSGTSYNEQFF; abundance: once; v_gene: TRBV6-4; d_gene: TRBD2; j_gene: TRBJ2-1
CDR3nt: TGTGCCAGCAGCCCGAGGGGCGGGAGGGCCCCCGAGCAGTACTTC; CDR3aa: CASSPRGGRAPEQYF; abundance: NA; v_gene: TRBV2; d_gene: TRBD2; j_gene: TRBJ2-7
CDR3nt: TGCGCCAGCAGTTCCACTAGCGGGAGACCGGGGGAGCTGTTTTTT; CDR3aa: CASSSTSGRPGELFF; abundance: NA; v_gene: TRBV5-1; d_gene: TRBD2; j_gene: TRBJ2-2
CDR3nt: TGTGCCAGCAAGGAGGGGTCCTACGAGCAGTACTTC; CDR3aa: CASKEGSYEQYF; abundance: NA; v_gene: TRBV2; d_gene: NA; j_gene: TRBJ2-7
CDR3nt: TGTGCCAGCTCACCCCAGGGGGGACTAGGCTATGGCTACACCTTC; CDR3aa: CASSPQGGLGYGYTF; abundance: NA; v_gene: TRBV18; d_gene: TRBD1; j_gene: TRBJ1-2
CDR3nt: TGCGCCAGCAGCCCGGCCCCGGGATACACTGAAGCTTTCTTT; CDR3aa: CASSPAPGYTEAFF; abundance: few; v_gene: TRBV5-1; d_gene: NA; j_gene: TRBJ1-1
CDR3nt: TGTGCCAGCAGCCGGGGACAGCTAGACTATGGCTACACCTTC; CDR3aa: CASSRGQLDYGYTF; abundance: NA; v_gene: TRBV6-5; d_gene: TRBD1; j_gene: TRBJ1-2
CDR3nt: TGTGCCAGCAGTTTCGACCTAAACACAGATACGCAGTATTTT; CDR3aa: CASSFDLNTDTQYF; abundance: NA; v_gene: TRBV27; d_gene: NA; j_gene: TRBJ2-3
CDR3nt: TGTGCCAGCAGCTTGGCCCCCGGGGGGCCTGGGTCGGAGACCCAGTACTTC; CDR3aa: CASSLAPGGPGSETQYF; abundance: once; v_gene: TRBV5-5; d_gene: NA; j_gene: TRBJ2-5
CDR3nt: TGTGCCAGCAGTGAAAATAGGGAGGCGGCCACCAGCTCTGGAAACACCATATATTTT; CDR3aa: CASSENREAATSSGNTIYF; abundance: NA; v_gene: TRBV6-1; d_gene: NA; j_gene: TRBJ1-3
CDR3nt: TGTGCCAGCGCCGAGGAGACCGTCCTTAATGAAAAACTGTTTTTT; CDR3aa: CASAEETVLNEKLFF; abundance: NA; v_gene: TRBV6-1; d_gene: NA; j_gene: TRBJ1-4
CDR3nt: TGTGCCAGTAGTGGGGTACGCAATTCACCCCTCCACTTT; CDR3aa: CASSGVRNSPLHF; abundance: NA; v_gene: TRBV19; d_gene: NA; j_gene: TRBJ1-6